This T cell receptor beta chain was profiled in a study of blood T cell repertoires in COVID-19. Study at large: Samples came from the United States, Italy and Spain, spanning acute and convalescent COVID-19. T cells, B-cell-depleted T cells, or PBMCs supplied cDNA or gDNA.

CDR3 length equals 15 residues. Germline V gives CDR1 SGDLS, CDR2 YYNGEE. V lost 4 bases to trimming and J lost 0 bases; unmatched junction nucleotides: 3. Original methodology: Reference gene primer amplification yielded estimated nucleated cell counts. TCRdb's table, derived via immunoSEQ multiplex PCR, lists solely in-frame clones and lacks some. The V and J calls and clone size are taken from that table; D and trimming were inferred from the DNA. The sample yields roughly 100,000 clones, 84% seen once. The receptor was isolated from a human donor in a cohort sampled during active COVID-19. Sequences were obtained from peripheral blood. The rearrangement joins TRBV9 to TRBJ2-1; 8 positions agree with TRBD2. The CDR3 spells CASSPGGASYNEQFF. The CDR3, as DNA: TGTGCCAGCAGCCCCGGGGGGGCCTCCTACAATGAGCAGTTCTTC.